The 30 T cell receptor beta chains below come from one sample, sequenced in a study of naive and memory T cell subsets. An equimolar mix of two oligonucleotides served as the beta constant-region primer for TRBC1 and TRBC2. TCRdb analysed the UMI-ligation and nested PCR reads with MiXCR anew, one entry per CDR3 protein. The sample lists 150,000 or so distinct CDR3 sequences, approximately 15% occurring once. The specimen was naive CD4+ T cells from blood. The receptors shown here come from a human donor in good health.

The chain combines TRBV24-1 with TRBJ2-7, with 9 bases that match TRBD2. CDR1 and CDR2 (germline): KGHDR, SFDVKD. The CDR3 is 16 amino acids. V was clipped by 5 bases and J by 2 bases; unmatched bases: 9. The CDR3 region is CATSGPRTSETYEQYF. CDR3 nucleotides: TGTGCCACCAGTGGGCCGAGGACTAGCGAAACCTACGAGCAGTACTTC.

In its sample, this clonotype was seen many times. CDR3 in DNA: TGCAGCGTTCCTCGACAGGGCTGGGAGACCCAGTACTTC. This codes for CSVPRQGWETQYF. This chain links TRBV29-1 with TRBJ2-5; 7 nucleotides align to TRBD1. J lost 5 bases, V lost 5 bases, and 8 bases had no gene match. The CDR3 extends over 13 amino acids. Germline V CDR1 and CDR2: SQVTM, ANQGSEA.

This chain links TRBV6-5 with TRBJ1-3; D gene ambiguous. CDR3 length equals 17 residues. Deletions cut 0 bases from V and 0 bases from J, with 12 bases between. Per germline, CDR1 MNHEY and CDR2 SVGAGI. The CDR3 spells CASSYSTGSSSGNTIYF. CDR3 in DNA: TGTGCCAGCAGTTACTCGACGGGCTCGTCCTCTGGAAACACCATATATTTT.

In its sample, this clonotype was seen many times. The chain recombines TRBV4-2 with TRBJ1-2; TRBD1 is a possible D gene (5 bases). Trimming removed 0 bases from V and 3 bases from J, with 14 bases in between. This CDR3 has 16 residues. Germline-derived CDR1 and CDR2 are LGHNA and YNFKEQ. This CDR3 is CASSQDQAGRDYGYTF. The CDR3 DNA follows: TGTGCCAGCAGCCAAGATCAAGCAGGGAGGGACTATGGCTACACCTTC.

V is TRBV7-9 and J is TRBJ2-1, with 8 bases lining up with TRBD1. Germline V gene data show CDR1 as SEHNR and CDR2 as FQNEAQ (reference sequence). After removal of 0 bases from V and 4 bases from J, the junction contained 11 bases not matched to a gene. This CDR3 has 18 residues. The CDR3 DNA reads TGTGCCAGCAGCTTAGCGAGGCGTTTGGGGACAGGATACAATGAGCAGTTCTTC. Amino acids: CASSLARRLGTGYNEQFF.

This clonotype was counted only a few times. CDR3 DNA: TGTGCCAGCAGTTACTCGGACCAAGATACGCAGTATTTT. This codes for CASSYSDQDTQYF. The J gene is TRBJ2-3, the V gene TRBV6-5; D gene uncertain. The V and J ends lost 0 bases and 5 bases respectively, with 6 bases between them. CDR3 length: 13 residues. In germline, CDR1 is MNHEY, CDR2 SVGAGI.

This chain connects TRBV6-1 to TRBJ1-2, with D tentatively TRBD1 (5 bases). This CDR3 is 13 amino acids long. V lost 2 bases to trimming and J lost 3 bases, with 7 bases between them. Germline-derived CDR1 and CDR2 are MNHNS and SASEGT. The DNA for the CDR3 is TGTGCCAGCAGTGAAACAGGAGACTATGGCTACACCTTC. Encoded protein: CASSETGDYGYTF.

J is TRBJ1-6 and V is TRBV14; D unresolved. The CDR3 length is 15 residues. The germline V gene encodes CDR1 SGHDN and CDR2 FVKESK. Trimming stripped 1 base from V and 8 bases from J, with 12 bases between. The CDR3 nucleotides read TGTGCCAGCAGCCAAGTACCAGCCCCGTATTCACCCCTCCACTTT. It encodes CASSQVPAPYSPLHF. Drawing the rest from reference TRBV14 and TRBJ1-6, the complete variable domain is EAGVTQFPSHSVIEKGQTVTLRCDPISGHDNLYWYRRVMGKEIKFLLHFVKESKQDESGMPNNRFLAERTGGTYSTLKVQPAELEDSGVYFCASSQVPAPYSPLHFGNGTRLTVT.

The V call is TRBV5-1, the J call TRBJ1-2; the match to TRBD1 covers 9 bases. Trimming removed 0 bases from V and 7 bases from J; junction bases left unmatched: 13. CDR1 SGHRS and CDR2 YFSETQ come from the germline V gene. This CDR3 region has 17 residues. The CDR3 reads CASSLGFAGTGISGYTF. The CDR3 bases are TGCGCCAGCAGCTTGGGCTTCGCTGGGACAGGGATAAGTGGCTACACCTTC.

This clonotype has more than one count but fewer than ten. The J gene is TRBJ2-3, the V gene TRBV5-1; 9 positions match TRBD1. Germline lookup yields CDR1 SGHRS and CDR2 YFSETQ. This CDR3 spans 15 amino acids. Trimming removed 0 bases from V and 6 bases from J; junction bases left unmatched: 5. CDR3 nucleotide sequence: TGCGCCAGCAGCTTGGTGGGACAGGGTTATGATACGCAGTATTTT. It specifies CASSLVGQGYDTQYF.

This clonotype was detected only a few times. This chain's CDR3 is CASSRPTSGRGTDTQYF. DNA of the CDR3: TGTGCCAGCAGCCGACCGACTAGCGGGAGGGGCACAGATACGCAGTATTTT. The rearrangement links TRBV6-5 to TRBJ2-3; 14 bases match TRBD2. The CDR3 length is 17 residues. The germline V gene has CDR1 MNHEY and CDR2 SVGAGI. The V gene end was trimmed by 6 bases and the J gene end by 1 base; junction bases not matched to a gene: 6.

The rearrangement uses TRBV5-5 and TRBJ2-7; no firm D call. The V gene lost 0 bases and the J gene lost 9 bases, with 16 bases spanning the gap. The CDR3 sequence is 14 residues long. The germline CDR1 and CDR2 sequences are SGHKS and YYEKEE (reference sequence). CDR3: CASSLGIIETGQYF. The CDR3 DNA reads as TGTGCCAGCAGCTTGGGAATTATCGAAACGGGGCAGTACTTC.

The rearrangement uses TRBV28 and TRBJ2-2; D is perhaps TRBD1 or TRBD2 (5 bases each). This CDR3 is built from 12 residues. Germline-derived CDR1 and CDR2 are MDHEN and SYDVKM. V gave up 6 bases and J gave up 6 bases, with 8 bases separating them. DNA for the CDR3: TGTGCCAGCAGGGGACCTCCCGGGGAGCTGTTTTTT. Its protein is CASRGPPGELFF.

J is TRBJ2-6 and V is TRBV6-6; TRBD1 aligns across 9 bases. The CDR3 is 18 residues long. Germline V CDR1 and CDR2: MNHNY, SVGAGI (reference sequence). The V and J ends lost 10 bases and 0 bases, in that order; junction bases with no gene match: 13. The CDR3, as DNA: TGTGCCACGGGAGAAAAGGGGACAGGGATCTCTGGGGCCAACGTCCTGACTTTC. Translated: CATGEKGTGISGANVLTF.

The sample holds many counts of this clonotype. This chain's CDR3 is CASSFLDLGSEAFF. The CDR3 DNA reads as TGTGCCAGCAGCTTCTTAGACCTGGGCTCTGAAGCTTTCTTT. The chain carries TRBV5-4 and TRBJ1-1; the D is unclear. The CDR3 sequence is 14 residues long. CDR1 is SGHNT, CDR2 YYREEE, per germline (reference sequence). Trimming shortened V by 2 bases and J by 6 bases, and 14 bases separated the two germline ends.

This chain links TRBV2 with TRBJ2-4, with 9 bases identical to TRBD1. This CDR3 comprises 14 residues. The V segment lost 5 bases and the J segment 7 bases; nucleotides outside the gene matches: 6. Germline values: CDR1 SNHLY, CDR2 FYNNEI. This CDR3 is CASSQDRGANIQYF. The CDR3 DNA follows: TGTGCCAGCAGTCAGGACAGGGGAGCGAACATTCAGTACTTC.

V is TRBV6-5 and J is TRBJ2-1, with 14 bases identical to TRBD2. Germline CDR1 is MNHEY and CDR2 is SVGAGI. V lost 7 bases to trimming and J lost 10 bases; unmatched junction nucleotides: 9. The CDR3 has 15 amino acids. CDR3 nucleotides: TGTGCCAGCACCCATCGACTAGCGGGAGGGACCGAGCAGTTCTTC. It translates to CASTHRLAGGTEQFF.

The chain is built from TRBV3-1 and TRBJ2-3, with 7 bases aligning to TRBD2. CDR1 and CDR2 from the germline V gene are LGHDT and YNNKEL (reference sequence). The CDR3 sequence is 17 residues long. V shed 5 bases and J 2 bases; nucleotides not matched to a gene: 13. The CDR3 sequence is CASSSDMTSSHTDTQYF. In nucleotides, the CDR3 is TGTGCCAGCAGCTCTGATATGACTAGCAGTCACACAGATACGCAGTATTTT.

The CDR3 DNA sequence: TGTGCCAGCAGTTTAGGAGCTTTTAGGGGTGGCTACACCTTC. Translated, it gives CASSLGAFRGGYTF. The gene calls are TRBV12-3 or TRBV12-4 and TRBJ1-2; tentatively, D is TRBD1 (5 bases). Trimming left V 1 base short and J 7 bases short, with 13 bases between. This CDR3 is built from 14 residues.

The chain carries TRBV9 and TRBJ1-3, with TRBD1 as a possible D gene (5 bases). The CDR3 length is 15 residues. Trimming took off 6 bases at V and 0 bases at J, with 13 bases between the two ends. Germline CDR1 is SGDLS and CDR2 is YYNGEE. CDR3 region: CASNRDGSSGNTIYF. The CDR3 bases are TGTGCCAGCAATCGGGACGGGAGCTCTGGAAACACCATATATTTT.

As DNA, the CDR3 is TGTGCCAGCAGTACACGGGACAGGGCGAGCAATCAGCCCCAGCATTTT. This translates into CASSTRDRASNQPQHF. The chain employs TRBV12-3 or TRBV12-4 and TRBJ1-5; TRBD1 aligns across 9 bases. This CDR3 contains 16 residues. Trimming removed 5 bases from V and 1 base from J; junction bases left unmatched: 6.

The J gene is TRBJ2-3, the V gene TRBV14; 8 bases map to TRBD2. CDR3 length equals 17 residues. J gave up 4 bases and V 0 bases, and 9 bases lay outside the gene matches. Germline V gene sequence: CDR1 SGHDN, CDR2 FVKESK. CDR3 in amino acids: CASSQDIGGRRADTQYF. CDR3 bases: TGTGCCAGCAGCCAAGATATTGGCGGGAGGAGGGCAGATACGCAGTATTTT.

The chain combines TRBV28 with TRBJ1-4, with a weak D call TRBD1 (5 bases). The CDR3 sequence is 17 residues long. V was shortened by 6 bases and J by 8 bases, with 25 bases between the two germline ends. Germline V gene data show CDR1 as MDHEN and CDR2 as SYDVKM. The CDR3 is CASRVGQRTSGAEKLFF. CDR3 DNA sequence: TGTGCCAGCAGGGTAGGGCAACGGACGTCTGGGGCCGAAAAACTGTTTTTT.

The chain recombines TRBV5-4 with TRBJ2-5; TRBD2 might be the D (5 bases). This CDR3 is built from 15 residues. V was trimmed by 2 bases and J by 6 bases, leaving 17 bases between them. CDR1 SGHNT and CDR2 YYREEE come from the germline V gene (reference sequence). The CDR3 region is CASSFLDKGEKTQYF. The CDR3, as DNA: TGTGCCAGCAGCTTTTTAGACAAGGGAGAAAAGACCCAGTACTTC.

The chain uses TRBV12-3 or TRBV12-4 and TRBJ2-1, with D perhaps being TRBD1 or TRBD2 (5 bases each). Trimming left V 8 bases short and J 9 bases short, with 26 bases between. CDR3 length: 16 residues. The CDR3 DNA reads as TGTGCCAGCGCCCGAGGCTTGGGGACGGCCCTCCCTGAGCAGTTCTTC. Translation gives CASARGLGTALPEQFF.

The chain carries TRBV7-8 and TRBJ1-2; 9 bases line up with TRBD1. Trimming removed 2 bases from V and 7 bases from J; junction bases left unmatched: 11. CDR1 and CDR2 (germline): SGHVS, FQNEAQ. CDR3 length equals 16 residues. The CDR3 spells CASSLLSRQGVGGYTF. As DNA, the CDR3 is TGTGCCAGCAGCTTATTATCACGACAGGGGGTTGGTGGCTACACCTTC.

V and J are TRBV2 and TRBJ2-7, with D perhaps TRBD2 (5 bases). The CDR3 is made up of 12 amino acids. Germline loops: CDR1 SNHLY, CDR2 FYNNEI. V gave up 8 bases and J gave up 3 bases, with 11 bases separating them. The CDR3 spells CASGAEGYEQYF. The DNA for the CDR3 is TGTGCCAGCGGAGCAGAGGGCTACGAGCAGTACTTC.

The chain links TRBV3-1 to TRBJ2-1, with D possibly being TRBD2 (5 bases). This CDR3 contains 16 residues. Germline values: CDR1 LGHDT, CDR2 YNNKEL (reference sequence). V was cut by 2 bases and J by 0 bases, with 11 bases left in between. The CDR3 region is CASSQTWESSYNEQFF. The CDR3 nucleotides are TGTGCCAGCAGCCAAACTTGGGAGAGCTCCTACAATGAGCAGTTCTTC.

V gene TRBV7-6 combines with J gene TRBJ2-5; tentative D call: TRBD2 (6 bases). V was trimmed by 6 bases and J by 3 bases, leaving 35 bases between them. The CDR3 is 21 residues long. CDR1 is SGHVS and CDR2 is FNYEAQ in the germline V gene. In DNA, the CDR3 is TGTGCCAGCAGGCGTCTAGCGATGAAGGGAAAGGGGAACCCGTGTAAAGAGACCCAGTACTTC. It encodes CASRRLAMKGKGNPCKETQYF.

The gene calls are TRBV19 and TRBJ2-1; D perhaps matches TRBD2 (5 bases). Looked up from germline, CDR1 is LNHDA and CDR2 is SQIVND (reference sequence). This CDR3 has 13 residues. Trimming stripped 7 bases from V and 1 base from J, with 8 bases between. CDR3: CASNGESYNEQFF. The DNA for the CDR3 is TGTGCCAGTAACGGGGAGTCCTACAATGAGCAGTTCTTC.